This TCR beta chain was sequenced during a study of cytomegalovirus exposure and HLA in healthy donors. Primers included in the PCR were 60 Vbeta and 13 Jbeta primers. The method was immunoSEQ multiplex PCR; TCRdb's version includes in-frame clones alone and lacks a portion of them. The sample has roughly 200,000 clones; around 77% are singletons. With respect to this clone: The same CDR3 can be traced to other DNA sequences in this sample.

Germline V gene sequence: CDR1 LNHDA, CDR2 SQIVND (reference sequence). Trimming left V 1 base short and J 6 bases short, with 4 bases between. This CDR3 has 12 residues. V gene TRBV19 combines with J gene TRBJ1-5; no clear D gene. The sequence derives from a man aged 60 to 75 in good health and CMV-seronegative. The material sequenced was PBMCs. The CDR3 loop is CASSIGAQPQHF. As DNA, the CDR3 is TGTGCCAGTAGTATAGGGGCTCAGCCCCAGCATTTT. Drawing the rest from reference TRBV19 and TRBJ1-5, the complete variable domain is DGGITQSPKYLFRKEGQNVTLSCEQNLNHDAMYWYRQDPGQGLRLIYYSQIVNDFQKGDIAEGYSVSREKKESFPLTVTSAQKNPTAFYLCASSIGAQPQHFGDGTRLSIL.